Presented here are 10 T cell receptor beta chains from one specimen sequenced in a study of shared clonotypes between healthy human individuals. Profiled with immunoSEQ multiplex PCR; TCRdb holds only in-frame clones, not every one. This sample has some 1 million clones, with about 76% found just once. The sequencing sample was made of memory CD4+ T cells sorted from blood. Subset here: CD45RA-negative fraction. All receptors come from a man aged 18-30 years in good health.

V gene TRBV5-1 combines with J gene TRBJ2-7, with 7 bases that match TRBD1. Germline assignment: CDR1 SGHRS and CDR2 YFSETQ. CDR3 length: 16 amino acids. J was trimmed by 0 bases and V by 4 bases; bases with no gene match: 10. CDR3 loop: CASSPRGAGGSYEQYF. The CDR3 nucleotides read TGCGCCAGCAGCCCCCGAGGGGCAGGGGGCTCCTACGAGCAGTACTTC. The full variable domain, its missing parts supplied by reference TRBV5-1 and TRBJ2-7, is KAGVTQTPRYLIKTRGQQVTLSCSPISGHRSVSWYQQTPGQGLQFLFEYFSETQRNKGNFPGRFSGRQFSNSRSEMNVSTLELGDSALYLCASSPRGAGGSYEQYFGPGTRLTVT.

V and J are TRBV30 and TRBJ2-2; D is possibly TRBD1 (6 bases). Trimming took off 3 bases at V and 6 bases at J, with 14 bases between the two ends. Germline V gene data show CDR1 as GTSNPN and CDR2 as SVGIG (reference sequence). This CDR3 comprises 14 residues. The CDR3 bases are TGTGCCTGGAGCGTGCTGACAGGCTCCGGGGAGCTGTTTTTT. Amino acids: CAWSVLTGSGELFF.

The V call is TRBV6-5, the J call TRBJ2-7; 8 bases are shared with TRBD1. This CDR3 has 16 residues. Per the germline V gene, CDR1 is MNHEY and CDR2 is SVGAGI. Trimming took 3 bases from V and 5 from J; bases not matched to a gene: 12. Here the CDR3 reads CASSYGWSDRENEQYF. CDR3 coding DNA: TGTGCCAGCAGTTATGGTTGGTCGGACAGGGAGAACGAGCAGTACTTC.

The chain recombines TRBV7-9 with TRBJ2-1; D is perhaps TRBD2 (6 bases). This CDR3 is built from 16 residues. Trimming left V 6 bases short and J 7 bases short, with 22 bases between. Germline CDR1 and CDR2: SEHNR and FQNEAQ (reference sequence). CDR3 in amino acids: CASSPQVGSLGNEQFF. The CDR3 DNA is TGTGCCAGCAGTCCACAGGTCGGGAGTCTGGGGAATGAGCAGTTCTTC.

This clone was seen only a few times. The same CDR3 can be traced to other DNA sequences in this sample. This sequence joins TRBV6-5 and TRBJ2-5, with D possibly being TRBD1 or TRBD2 (7 bases each). This CDR3 is built from 15 residues. V lost 2 bases to trimming and J lost 4 bases, with 14 bases between them. In germline, CDR1 is MNHEY, CDR2 SVGAGI. The CDR3, as DNA: TGTGCCAGCAGTTACACAGGGGAGGGTGGAGAGACCCAGTACTTC. It yields the protein CASSYTGEGGETQYF.

The CDR3 sequence is CASSSGQGMRQPQHF. In nucleotides, the CDR3 is TGTGCCAGTAGCTCGGGACAGGGAATGAGGCAGCCCCAGCATTTT. J is TRBJ1-5 and V is TRBV19; TRBD1 matches at 9 bases. Germline V gene lookup returns CDR1 LNHDA and CDR2 SQIVND (reference sequence). CDR3 length equals 15 residues. Trimming took 6 bases from V and 7 from J; bases not matched to a gene: 10.

V gene TRBV30 combines with J gene TRBJ2-4; TRBD2 might be the D (5 bases). The CDR3 sequence is 15 residues long. V was trimmed by 0 bases and J by 2 bases, leaving 11 bases between them. Germline CDR1 reads GTSNPN; CDR2 reads SVGIG (reference sequence). CDR3 residues: CAWSVPGNTKNIQYF. For the CDR3, the DNA is TGTGCCTGGAGTGTACCGGGGAATACCAAAAACATTCAGTACTTC.

This clone has a handful of counts. This rearrangement joins TRBV7-9 to TRBJ1-1, with 9 bases matching TRBD1. Germline values: CDR1 SEHNR, CDR2 FQNEAQ (reference sequence). CDR3 length: 14 amino acids. J lost 5 bases, V lost 5 bases, and 6 bases had no gene match. CDR3 nucleotides: TGTGCCAGCAGCACTCCCGGGACAGGGACTGAAGCTTTCTTT. Protein: CASSTPGTGTEAFF.

The chain links TRBV5-1 to TRBJ1-1, with TRBD1 identical over 8 bases. This CDR3 comprises 14 residues. V was pared by 4 bases and J by 4 bases, with 6 bases of the junction left unmatched. Germline assignment: CDR1 SGHRS and CDR2 YFSETQ. The CDR3 spells CASSTDRVGTEAFF. CDR3 bases: TGCGCCAGCAGCACGGACAGGGTTGGCACTGAAGCTTTCTTT.

On this clone itself: A read error may account for a junction end that differs from germline. This chain links TRBV10-2 with TRBJ1-6; 7 bases line up with TRBD1. Per germline, CDR1 WSHSY and CDR2 SAAADI. The CDR3 has 14 amino acids. The CDR3 loop is CASIEAGGNSPLHF. CDR3 DNA: TGCGCCAGCATTGAGGCAGGGGGTAATTCACCCCTCCACTTT.